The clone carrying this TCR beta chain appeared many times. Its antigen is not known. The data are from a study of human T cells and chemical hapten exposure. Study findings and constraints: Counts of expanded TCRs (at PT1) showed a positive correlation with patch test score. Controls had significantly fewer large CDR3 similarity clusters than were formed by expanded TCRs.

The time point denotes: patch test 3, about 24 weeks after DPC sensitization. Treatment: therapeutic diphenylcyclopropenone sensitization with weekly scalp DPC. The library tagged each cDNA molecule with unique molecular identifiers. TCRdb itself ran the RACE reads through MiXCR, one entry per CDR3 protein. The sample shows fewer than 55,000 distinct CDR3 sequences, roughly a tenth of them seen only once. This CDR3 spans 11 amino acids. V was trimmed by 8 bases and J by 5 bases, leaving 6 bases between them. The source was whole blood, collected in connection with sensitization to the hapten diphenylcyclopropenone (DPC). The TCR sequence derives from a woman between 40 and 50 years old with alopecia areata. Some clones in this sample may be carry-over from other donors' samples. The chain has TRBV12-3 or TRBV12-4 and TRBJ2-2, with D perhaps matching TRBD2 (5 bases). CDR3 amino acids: CASRRTGELFF. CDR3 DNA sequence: TGTGCCAGCCGGAGGACCGGGGAGCTGTTTTTT.